This TCR beta chain came from a study of radiotherapy plus CTLA-4 blockade in lung cancer. Measured with immunoSEQ multiplex PCR; TCRdb has only the in-frame clones, and not every one. The sample lists roughly 80,000 clones, 78% seen once, with 3.5% to 4.5% in the top ten. CDR1 and CDR2 (germline): LNHDA, SQIVND (reference sequence). The germline V and J ends were trimmed by 2 bases and 5 bases, with 18 bases remaining between them. This CDR3 contains 17 residues. The sequencing used peripheral blood, collected from a patient treated with radiotherapy plus ipilimumab. The source of this sequence is a human donor with non-small cell lung cancer who had a partial response to radiotherapy plus ipilimumab. Some clones in this sample may be carry-over from other donors' samples. The chain uses TRBV19 and TRBJ1-4, with D possibly matching TRBD1 (5 bases). The chain's CDR3 is CASSISSGGGSNEKLFF. In nucleotides, the CDR3 is TGTGCCAGTAGTATATCTTCAGGCGGGGGATCAAATGAAAAACTGTTTTTT.